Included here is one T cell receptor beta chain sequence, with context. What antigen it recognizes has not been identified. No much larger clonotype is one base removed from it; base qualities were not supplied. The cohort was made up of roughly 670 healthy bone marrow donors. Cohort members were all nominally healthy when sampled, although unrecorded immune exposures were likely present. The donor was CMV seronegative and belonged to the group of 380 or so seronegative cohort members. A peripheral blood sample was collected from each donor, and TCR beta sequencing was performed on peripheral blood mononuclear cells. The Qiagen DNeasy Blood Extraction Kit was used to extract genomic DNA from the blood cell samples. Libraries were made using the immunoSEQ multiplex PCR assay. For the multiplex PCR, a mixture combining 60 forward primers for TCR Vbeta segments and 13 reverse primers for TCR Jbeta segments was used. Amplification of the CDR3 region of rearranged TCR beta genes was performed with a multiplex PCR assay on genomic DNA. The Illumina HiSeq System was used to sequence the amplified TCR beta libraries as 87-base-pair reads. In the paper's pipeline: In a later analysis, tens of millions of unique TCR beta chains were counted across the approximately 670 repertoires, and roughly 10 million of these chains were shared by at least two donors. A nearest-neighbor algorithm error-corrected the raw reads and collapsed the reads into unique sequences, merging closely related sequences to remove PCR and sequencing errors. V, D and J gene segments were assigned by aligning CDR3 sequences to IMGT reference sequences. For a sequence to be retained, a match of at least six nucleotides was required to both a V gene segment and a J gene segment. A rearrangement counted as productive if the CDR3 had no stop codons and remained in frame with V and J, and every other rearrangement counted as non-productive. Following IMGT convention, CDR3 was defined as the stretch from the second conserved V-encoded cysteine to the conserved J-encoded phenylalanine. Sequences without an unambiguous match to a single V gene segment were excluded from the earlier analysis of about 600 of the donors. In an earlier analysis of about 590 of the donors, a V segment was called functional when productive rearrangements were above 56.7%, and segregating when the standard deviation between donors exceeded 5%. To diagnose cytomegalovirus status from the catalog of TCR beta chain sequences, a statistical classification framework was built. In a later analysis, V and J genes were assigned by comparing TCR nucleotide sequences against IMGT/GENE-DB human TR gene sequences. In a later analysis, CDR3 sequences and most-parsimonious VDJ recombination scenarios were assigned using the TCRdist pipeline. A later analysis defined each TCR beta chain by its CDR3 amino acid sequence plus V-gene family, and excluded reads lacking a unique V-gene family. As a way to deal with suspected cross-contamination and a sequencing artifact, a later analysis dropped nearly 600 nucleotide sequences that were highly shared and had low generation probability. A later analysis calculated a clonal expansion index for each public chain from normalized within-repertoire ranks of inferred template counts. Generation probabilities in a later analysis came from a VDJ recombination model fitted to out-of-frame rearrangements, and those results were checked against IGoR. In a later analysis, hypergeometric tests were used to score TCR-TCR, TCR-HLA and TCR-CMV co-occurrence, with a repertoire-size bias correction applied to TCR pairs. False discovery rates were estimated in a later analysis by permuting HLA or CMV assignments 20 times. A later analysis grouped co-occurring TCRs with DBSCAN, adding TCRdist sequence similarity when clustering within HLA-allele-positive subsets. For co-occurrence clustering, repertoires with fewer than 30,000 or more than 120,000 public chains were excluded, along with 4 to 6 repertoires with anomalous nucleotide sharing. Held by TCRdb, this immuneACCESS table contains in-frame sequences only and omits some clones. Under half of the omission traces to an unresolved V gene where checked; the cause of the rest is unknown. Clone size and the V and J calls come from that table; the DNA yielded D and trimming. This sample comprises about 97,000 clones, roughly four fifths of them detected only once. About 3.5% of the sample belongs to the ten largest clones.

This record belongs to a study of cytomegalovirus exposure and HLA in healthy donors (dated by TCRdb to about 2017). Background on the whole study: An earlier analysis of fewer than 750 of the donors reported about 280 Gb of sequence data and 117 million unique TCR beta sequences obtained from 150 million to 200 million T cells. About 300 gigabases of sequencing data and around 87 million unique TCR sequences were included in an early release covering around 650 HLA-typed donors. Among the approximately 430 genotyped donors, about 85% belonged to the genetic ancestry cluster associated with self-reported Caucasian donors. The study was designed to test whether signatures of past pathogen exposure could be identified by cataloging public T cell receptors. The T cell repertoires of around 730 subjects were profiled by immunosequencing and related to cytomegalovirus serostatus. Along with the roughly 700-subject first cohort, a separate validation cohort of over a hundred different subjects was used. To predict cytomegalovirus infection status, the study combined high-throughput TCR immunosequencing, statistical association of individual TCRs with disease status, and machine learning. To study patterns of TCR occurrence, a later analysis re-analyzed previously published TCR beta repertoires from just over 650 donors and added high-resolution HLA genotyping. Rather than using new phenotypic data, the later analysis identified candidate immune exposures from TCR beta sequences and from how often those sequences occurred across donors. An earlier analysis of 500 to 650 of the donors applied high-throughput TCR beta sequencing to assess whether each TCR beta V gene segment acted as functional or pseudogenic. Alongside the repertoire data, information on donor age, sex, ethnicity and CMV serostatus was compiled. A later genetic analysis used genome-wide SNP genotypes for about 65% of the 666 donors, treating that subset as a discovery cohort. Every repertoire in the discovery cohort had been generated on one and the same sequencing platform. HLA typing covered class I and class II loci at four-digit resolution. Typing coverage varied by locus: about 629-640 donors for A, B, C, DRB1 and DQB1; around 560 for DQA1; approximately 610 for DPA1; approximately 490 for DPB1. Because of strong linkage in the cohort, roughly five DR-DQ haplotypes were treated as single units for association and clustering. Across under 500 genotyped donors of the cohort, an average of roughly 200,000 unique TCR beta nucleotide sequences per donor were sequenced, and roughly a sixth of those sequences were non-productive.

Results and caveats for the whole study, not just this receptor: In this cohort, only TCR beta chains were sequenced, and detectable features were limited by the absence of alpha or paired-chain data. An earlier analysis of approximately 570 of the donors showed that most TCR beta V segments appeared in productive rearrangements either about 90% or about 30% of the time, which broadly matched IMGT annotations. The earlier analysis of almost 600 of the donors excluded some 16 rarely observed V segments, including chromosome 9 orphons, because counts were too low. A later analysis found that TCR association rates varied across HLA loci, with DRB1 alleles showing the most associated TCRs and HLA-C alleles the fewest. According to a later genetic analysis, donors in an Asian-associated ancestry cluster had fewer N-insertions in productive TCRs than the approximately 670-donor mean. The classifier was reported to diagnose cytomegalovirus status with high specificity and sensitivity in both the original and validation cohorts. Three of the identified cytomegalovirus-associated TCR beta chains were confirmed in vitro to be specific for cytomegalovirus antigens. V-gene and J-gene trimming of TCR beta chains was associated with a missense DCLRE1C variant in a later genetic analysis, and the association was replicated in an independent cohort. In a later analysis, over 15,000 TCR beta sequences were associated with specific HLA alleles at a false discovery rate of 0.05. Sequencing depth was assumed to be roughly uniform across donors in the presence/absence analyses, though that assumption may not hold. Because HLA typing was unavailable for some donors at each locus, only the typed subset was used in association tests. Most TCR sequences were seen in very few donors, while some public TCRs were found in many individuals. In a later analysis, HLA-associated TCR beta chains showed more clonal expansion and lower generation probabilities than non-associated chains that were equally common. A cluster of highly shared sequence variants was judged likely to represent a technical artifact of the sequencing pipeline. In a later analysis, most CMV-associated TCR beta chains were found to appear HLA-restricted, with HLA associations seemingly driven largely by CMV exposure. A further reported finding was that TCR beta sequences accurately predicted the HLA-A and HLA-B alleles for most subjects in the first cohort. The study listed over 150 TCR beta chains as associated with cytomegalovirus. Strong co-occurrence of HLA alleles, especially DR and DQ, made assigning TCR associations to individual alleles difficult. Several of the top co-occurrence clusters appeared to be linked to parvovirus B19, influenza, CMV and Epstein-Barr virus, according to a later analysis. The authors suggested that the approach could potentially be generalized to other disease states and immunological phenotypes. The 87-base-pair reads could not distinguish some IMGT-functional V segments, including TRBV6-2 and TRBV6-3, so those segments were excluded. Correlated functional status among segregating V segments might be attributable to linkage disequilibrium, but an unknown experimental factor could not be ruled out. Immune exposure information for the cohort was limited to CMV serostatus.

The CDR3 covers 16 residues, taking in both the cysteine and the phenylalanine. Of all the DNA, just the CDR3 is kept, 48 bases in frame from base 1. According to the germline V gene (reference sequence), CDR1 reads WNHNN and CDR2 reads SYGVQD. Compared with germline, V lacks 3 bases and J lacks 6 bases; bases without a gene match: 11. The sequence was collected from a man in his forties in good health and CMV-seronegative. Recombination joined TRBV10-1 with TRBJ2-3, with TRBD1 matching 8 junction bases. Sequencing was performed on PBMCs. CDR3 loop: CASSDVGTGQEDTQYF. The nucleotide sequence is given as TGCGCCAGCAGTGATGTTGGGACAGGACAGGAGGATACGCAGTATTTT.